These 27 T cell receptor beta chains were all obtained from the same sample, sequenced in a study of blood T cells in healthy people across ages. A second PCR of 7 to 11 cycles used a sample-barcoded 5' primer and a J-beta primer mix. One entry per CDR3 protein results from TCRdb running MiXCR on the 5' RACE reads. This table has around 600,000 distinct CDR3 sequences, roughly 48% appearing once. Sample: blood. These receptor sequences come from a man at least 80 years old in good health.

CDR3 in amino acids: CASSSPDGGNNEQFF. In nucleotides, the CDR3 is TGTGCCAGCAGCTCCCCCGACGGGGGAAACAATGAGCAGTTCTTC. The chain couples TRBV7-9 to TRBJ2-1, with D perhaps TRBD2 (6 bases). CDR3 length equals 15 residues. Germline values: CDR1 SEHNR, CDR2 FQNEAQ (reference sequence). The ends were cut back, 4 bases at V and 5 bases at J, with 15 bases in the middle. The whole variable domain, remainder taken from reference TRBV7-9 and TRBJ2-1, is DTGVSQNPRHKITKRGQNVTFRCDPISEHNRLYWYRQTLGQGPEFLTYFQNEAQLEKSRLLSDRFSAERPKGSFSTLEIQRTEQGDSAMYLCASSSPDGGNNEQFFGPGTRLTVL.

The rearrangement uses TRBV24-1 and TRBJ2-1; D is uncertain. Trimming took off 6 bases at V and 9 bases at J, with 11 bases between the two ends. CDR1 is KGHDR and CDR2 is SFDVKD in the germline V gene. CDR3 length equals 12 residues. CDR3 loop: CATSPLGFEQFF. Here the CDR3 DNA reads TGTGCCACCAGTCCCCTCGGTTTTGAGCAGTTCTTC.

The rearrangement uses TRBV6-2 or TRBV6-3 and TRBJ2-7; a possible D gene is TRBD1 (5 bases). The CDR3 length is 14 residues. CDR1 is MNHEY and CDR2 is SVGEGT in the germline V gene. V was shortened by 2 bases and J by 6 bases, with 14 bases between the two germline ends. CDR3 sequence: CASSYARQLAEQYF. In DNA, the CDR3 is TGTGCCAGCAGTTACGCGAGACAGTTAGCCGAGCAGTACTTC.

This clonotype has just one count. CDR3 loop: CASETAASGGAGEQFF. The CDR3 bases are TGCGCCAGCGAAACGGCGGCTAGCGGGGGGGCCGGGGAGCAGTTCTTC. The genes are TRBV5-1 and TRBJ2-1; 12 nucleotides line up with TRBD2. Germline CDR1 is SGHRS and CDR2 is YFSETQ. This CDR3 has 16 amino acids. V was pared by 7 bases and J by 10 bases, with 15 bases of the junction left unmatched.

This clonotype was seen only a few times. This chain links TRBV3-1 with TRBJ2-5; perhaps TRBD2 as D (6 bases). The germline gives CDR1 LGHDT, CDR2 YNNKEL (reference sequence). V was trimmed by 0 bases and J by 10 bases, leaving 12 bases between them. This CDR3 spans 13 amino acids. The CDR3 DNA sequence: TGTGCCAGCAGCCAAGATCTAGCGTGGGACCAGTACTTC. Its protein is CASSQDLAWDQYF.

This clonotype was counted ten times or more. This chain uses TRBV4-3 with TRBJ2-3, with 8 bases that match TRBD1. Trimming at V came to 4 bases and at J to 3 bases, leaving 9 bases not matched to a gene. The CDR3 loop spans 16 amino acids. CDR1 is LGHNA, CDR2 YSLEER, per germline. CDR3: CASSLETGVETDTQYF. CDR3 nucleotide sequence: TGCGCCAGCAGCCTAGAGACAGGGGTTGAGACAGATACGCAGTATTTT.

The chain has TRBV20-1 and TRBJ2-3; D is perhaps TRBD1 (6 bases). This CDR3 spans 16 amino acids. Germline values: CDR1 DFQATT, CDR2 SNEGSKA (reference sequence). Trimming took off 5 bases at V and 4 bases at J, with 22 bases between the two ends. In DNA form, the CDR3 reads TGCAGTGCTCACACCCGACAGGCGGCTAACGCAGATACGCAGTATTTT. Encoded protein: CSAHTRQAANADTQYF.

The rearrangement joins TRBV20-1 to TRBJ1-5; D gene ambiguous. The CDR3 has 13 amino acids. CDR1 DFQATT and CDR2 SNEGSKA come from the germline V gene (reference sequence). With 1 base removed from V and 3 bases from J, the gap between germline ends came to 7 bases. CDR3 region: CSARGTNNQPQHF. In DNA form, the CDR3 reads TGCAGTGCTAGAGGTACGAACAATCAGCCCCAGCATTTT.

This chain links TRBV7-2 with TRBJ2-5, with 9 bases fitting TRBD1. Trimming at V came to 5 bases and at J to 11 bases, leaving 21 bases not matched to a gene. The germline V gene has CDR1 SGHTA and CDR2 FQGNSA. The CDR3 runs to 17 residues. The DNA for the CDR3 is TGTGCCAGCAGCGGTACCGGGACAGGGTCTATGCTCAATGAGCAGTACTTC. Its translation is CASSGTGTGSMLNEQYF.

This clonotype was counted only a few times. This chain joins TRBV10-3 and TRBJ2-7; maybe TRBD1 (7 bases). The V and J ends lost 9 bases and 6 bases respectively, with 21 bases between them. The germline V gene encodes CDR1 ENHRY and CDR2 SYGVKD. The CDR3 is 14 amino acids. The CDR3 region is CAISGIPGGGEQYF. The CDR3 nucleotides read TGTGCCATATCAGGGATCCCAGGGGGAGGCGAGCAGTACTTC.

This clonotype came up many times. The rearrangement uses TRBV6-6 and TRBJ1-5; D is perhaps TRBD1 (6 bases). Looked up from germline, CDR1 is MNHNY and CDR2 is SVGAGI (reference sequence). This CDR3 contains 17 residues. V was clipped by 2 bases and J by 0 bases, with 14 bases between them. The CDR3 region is CASSYKDSLYSNQPQHF. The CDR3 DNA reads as TGTGCCAGCAGTTACAAGGACAGTCTTTATAGCAATCAGCCCCAGCATTTT.

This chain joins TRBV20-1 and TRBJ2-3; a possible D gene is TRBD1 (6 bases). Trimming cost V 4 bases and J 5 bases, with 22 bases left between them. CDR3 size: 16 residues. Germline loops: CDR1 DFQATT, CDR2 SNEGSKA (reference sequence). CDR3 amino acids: CSATRLGTRVGDTQYF. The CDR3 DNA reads TGCAGTGCTACCCGGTTAGGGACAAGGGTCGGAGATACGCAGTATTTT.

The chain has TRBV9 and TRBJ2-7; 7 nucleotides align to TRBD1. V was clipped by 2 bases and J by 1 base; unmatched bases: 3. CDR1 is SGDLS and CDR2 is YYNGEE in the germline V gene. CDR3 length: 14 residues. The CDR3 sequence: CASSVGQRSYEQYF. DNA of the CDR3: TGTGCCAGCAGCGTGGGACAGAGATCCTACGAGCAGTACTTC.

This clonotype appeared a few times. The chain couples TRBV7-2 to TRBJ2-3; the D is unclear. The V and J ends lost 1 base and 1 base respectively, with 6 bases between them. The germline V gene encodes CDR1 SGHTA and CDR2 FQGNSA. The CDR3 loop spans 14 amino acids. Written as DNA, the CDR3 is TGTGCCAGCAGCTTAGAATGGGGCACAGATACGCAGTATTTT. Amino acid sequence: CASSLEWGTDTQYF.

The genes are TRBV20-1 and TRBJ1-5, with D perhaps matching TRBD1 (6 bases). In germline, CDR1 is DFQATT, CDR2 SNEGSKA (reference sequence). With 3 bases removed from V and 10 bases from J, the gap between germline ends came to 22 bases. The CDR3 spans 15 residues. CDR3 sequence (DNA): TGCAGTGCTAGCAACAGGGCGAGGGGGGATTCACCCCAGCATTTT. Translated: CSASNRARGDSPQHF.

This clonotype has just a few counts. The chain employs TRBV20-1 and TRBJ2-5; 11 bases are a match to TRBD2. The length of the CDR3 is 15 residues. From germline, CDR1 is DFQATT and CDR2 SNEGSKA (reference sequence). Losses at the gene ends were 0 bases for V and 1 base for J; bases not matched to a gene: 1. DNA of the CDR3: TGCAGTGCTAGAGATCTAGCGGGAGGCCAAGAGACCCAGTACTTC. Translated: CSARDLAGGQETQYF.

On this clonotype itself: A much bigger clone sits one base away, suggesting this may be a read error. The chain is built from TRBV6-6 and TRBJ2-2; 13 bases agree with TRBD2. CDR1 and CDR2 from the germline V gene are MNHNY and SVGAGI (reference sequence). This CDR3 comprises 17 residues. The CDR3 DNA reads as TGTGCCGGCAGTTACTCGGGACTAGCGGGAAGGGTCGGGGAGCTGTTTTTT. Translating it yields CAGSYSGLAGRVGELFF.

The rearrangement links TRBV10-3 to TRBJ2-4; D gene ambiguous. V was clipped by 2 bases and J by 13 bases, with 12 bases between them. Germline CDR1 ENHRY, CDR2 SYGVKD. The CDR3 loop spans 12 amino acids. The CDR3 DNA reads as TGTGCCATCAGTGAGAACGTGAAAGAGCAGTACTTC. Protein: CAISENVKEQYF.

In DNA, the CDR3 is TGCAGCGTTGAGGTGGTGGGCCAGCCCCAGCATTTT. Amino acid sequence: CSVEVVGQPQHF. The chain recombines TRBV29-1 with TRBJ1-5, with unresolved D. From germline, CDR1 is SQVTM and CDR2 ANQGSEA. V was trimmed by 3 bases and J by 7 bases, leaving 10 bases between them. The CDR3 has 12 residues.

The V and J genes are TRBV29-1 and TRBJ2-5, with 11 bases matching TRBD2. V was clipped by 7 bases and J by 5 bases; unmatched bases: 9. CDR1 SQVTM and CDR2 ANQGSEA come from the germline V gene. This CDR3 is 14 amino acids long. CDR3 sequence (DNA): TGCAGCGGTCACCAACTAGCGGGAGTGGAGACCCAGTACTTC. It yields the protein CSGHQLAGVETQYF. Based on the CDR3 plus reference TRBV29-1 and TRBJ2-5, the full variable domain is SAVISQKPSRDICQRGTSLTIQCQVDSQVTMMFWYRQQPGQSLTLIATANQGSEATYESGFVIDKFPISRPNLTFSTLTVSNMSPEDSSIYLCSGHQLAGVETQYFGPGTRLLVL.

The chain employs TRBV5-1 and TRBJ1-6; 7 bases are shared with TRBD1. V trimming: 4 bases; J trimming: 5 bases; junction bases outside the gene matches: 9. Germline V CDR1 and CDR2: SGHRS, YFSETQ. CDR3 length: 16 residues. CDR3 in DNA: TGCGCCAGCAGCCCGATTCCGGGACAGAATAATTCACCCCTCCACTTT. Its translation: CASSPIPGQNNSPLHF.

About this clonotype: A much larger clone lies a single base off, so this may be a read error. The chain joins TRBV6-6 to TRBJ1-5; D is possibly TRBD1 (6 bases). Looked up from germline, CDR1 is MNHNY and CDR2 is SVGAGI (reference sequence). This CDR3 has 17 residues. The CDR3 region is CVSSYSAGVTGNQPQHF. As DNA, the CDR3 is TGTGTCAGCAGTTACTCCGCAGGGGTGACGGGCAATCAGCCCCAGCATTTT.

This chain's CDR3 is CASSFGHGNEKLFF. The DNA of the CDR3 is TGTGCCAGCAGCTTCGGACACGGTAATGAAAAACTGTTTTTT. The chain joins TRBV7-9 to TRBJ1-4; possible D gene TRBD1, 5 bases. The V end lost 3 bases, the J end lost 4 bases, and 9 bases lay between the germline ends. The germline V gene has CDR1 SEHNR and CDR2 FQNEAQ (reference sequence). This CDR3 contains 14 residues. Supplemented by reference TRBV7-9 and TRBJ1-4, the full variable domain reads DTGVSQNPRHKITKRGQNVTFRCDPISEHNRLYWYRQTLGQGPEFLTYFQNEAQLEKSRLLSDRFSAERPKGSFSTLEIQRTEQGDSAMYLCASSFGHGNEKLFFGSGTQLSVL.

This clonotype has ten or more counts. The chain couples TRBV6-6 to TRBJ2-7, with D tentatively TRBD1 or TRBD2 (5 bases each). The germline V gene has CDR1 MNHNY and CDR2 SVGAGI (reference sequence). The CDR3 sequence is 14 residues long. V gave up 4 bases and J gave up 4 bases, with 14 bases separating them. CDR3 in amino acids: CASSLLGEMYEQYF. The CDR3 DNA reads TGTGCCAGCAGTTTGTTAGGGGAGATGTACGAGCAGTACTTC.

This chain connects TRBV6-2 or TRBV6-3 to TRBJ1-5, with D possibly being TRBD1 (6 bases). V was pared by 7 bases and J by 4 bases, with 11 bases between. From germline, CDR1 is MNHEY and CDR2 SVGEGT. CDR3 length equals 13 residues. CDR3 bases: TGTGCCAGCACCGGACAGTATAATCAGCCCCAGCATTTT. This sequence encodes CASTGQYNQPQHF.

The CDR3 DNA is TGTGCCAGCAGGCCCAGCGGCCCCTGGGGGAATGAGCAGTTCTTC. Translation gives CASRPSGPWGNEQFF. The chain is built from TRBV28 and TRBJ2-1; D tentatively reads TRBD1 or TRBD2 (5 bases each). The CDR3 is made up of 15 amino acids. Germline values: CDR1 MDHEN, CDR2 SYDVKM. Trimming removed 6 bases at V and 7 bases at J, with 19 bases between.

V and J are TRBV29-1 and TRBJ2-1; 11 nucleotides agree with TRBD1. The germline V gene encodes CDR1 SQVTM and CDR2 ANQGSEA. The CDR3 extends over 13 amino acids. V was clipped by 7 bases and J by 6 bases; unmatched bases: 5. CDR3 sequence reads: CSAGQGEPNEQFF. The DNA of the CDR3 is TGCAGCGCGGGACAGGGGGAACCCAATGAGCAGTTCTTC.